This T cell receptor beta chain was sequenced for a study of T-cell memory formation after mild COVID-19. This CDR3 region has 16 residues. Trimming removed 2 bases at V and 3 bases at J, with 16 bases between. Germline CDR1 SGHRS, CDR2 YFSETQ. Study-wide findings and caveats: Most CD4+ clones that shrank were in CM and EM, while CD8+ ones turned up in EMRA.

One entry per CDR3 protein, called by TCRdb with MiXCR from the 5' RACE reads. This table holds around 300,000 distinct CDR3 sequences, approximately 14% found once. Points on this clonotype: What it recognizes is unknown.

The origin of this receptor is a man aged 18 to 29 who had mild COVID-19 (a few samples of this study predate the infection). Cell type and time point are not known. The sample comprised PBMCs or a T cell subset sorted from them (not recorded which). The V gene is TRBV5-1, the J gene TRBJ2-3, with D perhaps matching TRBD1 (5 bases). In DNA, the CDR3 is TGCGCCAGCAGCTTTCACCAGGGATCGAAAACAGATACGCAGTATTTT. Its protein is CASSFHQGSKTDTQYF.